This T cell receptor beta chain derives from a study of cytomegalovirus exposure and HLA in healthy donors. Overall study: When 398 donors were genotyped, roughly 78% of them were found to fall in the Caucasian-associated ancestry cluster.

To note about this clone: Its target is unknown.

Overall study findings and caveats: Available immune exposure information covered CMV serostatus only. There were a few CMV-associated chains whose specificity for CMV antigens was confirmed in vitro.

PCR amplification relied on 60 Vbeta primers (plus 13 Jbeta primers). Profiled with immunoSEQ multiplex PCR; TCRdb holds only in-frame clones, not every one. The sample comprises some 190,000 clones, more than 70% of which are singletons, and approximately 1.7% rests with the top ten. Input material: PBMCs. This sequence originates from a man aged 40-50 years in good health and CMV-seropositive.

Here the CDR3 DNA reads TGTGCCAGCAGTTTGCGGGTCACTGAAGCTTTCTTT. Protein product: CASSLRVTEAFF. This rearrangement joins TRBV28 to TRBJ1-1, with D unresolved. The CDR3 length is 12 residues. Germline-derived CDR1 and CDR2 are MDHEN and SYDVKM. V lost 3 bases, J lost 4 bases, and 6 bases lay in between.